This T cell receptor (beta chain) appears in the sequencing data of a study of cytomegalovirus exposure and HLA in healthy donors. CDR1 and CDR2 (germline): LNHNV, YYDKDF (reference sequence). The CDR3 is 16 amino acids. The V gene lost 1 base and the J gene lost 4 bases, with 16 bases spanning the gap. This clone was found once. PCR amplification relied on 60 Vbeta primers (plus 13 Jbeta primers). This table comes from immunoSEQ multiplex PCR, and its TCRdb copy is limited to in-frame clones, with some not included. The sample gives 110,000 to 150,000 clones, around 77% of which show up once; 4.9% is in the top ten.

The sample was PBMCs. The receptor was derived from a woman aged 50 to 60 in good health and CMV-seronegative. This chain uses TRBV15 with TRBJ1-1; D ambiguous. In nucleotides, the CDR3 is TGTGCCACCAGCAGAGTGTTGAGGGCGGCCGGCACTGAAGCTTTCTTT. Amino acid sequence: CATSRVLRAAGTEAFF.